The clone carrying this TCR beta chain was seen once. No antigen is known for it. This sample was included in a study of a mutant IDH1 vaccine in newly diagnosed glioma. Study-wide background: Scheduled for weeks 1, 3, 5, 7, 11, 15, 19 and 23, eight vaccinations were given to patients. Vaccinations were initiated 4-6 weeks following radiotherapy alone, or were given together with temozolomide cycles.

Noted time point: week 23, last vaccination. The study gave 300 ug of mutant IDH1 20-mer peptide per vaccine dose, with topical imiquimod. Every donor had a new WHO grade 3 or 4 astrocytoma that was IDH1-mutant, with loss of nuclear ATRX. Trimming pared 3 bases from V and 0 bases from J, leaving 12 bases between. The CDR3 is 16 residues long. The germline V gene has CDR1 MNHNS and CDR2 SASEGT. Here immunoSEQ multiplex PCR was the method, and the copy in TCRdb shows in-frame clones only, minus some. The sample shows tens of thousands of clones, around 76% of them seen only once. The sequencing used PBMCs, collected from a glioma patient whose treatment included an IDH1 peptide vaccine. This clonotype was obtained from a man in his fifties with glioma. J is TRBJ1-3 and V is TRBV6-1; D gene unclear. CDR3 in DNA: TGTGCCAGCAGTGAGGGAGGCGGCTTCTCTGGAAACACCATATATTTT. This codes for CASSEGGGFSGNTIYF.